The rows below give T cell receptor beta chains drawn from one sample of a study of cytomegalovirus exposure and HLA in healthy donors. Clones were sequenced by immunoSEQ multiplex PCR, and TCRdb holds only the in-frame ones, with some missing. Among 150,000 to 200,000 clones listed, 70% to 90% were seen once. What was sequenced was PBMCs. These receptors were obtained from a man between 18 and 35 years old in good health and CMV-seropositive. Each CDR3 is given with its conserved first and last residue.

V: TRBV27
CDR3: CASSPGLFSYEQYF

V: TRBV5-1
CDR3: CASSVAPFIAGGQETQYF

V: TRBV5-1
CDR3: CASSLFGTGELFF

V: TRBV27
CDR3: CASSLGIPGTGELFF

V: TRBV30
CDR3: CAWSGTGFNQPQHF

V: TRBV5-4
CDR3: CASSTTTGGETQYF

V: TRBV6-5
CDR3: CASSRGVAVEQYF

V: TRBV6-6
CDR3: CASSYSAGGPIDTQYF

V: TRBV7-9
CDR3: CASSLTTPYEQYF

V: TRBV18
CDR3: CASSPIGGAADTQYF

V: TRBV5-4
CDR3: CASSLAPTKRGDTQYF

V: TRBV4-3
CDR3: CASSRTGAADTQYF

V: TRBV6-1
CDR3: CASSEASGGANEQFF

V: TRBV2
CDR3: CASHPRRGGGYTF

V: TRBV4-2
CDR3: CASSQSVGEGTQYF

V: TRBV27
CDR3: CASSINRVSNTEAFF

V: TRBV7-8
CDR3: CASSLGTAGYGYTF

V: TRBV30
CDR3: CAWSFWGLTNYGYTF

V: TRBV30
CDR3: CAWSADSGAQPQHF

V: TRBV2
CDR3: CASSLQGFSGNTIYF

V: TRBV6-1
CDR3: CASSESPVIRYQPQHF

V: TRBV19
CDR3: CASKLLRDSGNTEAFF

V: TRBV30
CDR3: CAWISTRANYGYTF

V: TRBV11-3
CDR3: CASSFPRARGSNQPQHF

V: TRBV9
CDR3: CASSPGGYRGRSYTF

V: TRBV10-3
CDR3: CAIGDRELHF

V: TRBV6-5
CDR3: CASSPGQVNTEAFF

V: TRBV2
CDR3: CASSEGTVVVRAFF

V: TRBV10-3
CDR3: CANSGGAMETQYF

V: TRBV5-6
CDR3: CASSFRGTGALRQFF

V: TRBV15
CDR3: CATSMARQGARNEQFF

V: TRBV7-2
CDR3: CASSRVRETQYF

V: TRBV9
CDR3: CASSPDPRGIRGEQYF

V: TRBV25-1
CDR3: CASSDYRGTGETQYF

V: TRBV7-8
CDR3: CASKGATGELFF